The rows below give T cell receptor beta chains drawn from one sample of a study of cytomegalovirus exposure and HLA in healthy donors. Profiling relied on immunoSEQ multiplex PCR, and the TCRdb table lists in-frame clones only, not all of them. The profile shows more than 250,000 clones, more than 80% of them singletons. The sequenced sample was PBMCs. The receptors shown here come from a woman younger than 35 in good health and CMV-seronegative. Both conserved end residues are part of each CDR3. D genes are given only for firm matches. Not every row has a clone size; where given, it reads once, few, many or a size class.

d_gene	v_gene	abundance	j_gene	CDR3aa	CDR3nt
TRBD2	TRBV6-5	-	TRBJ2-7	CASSYSPTSGSYEQYF	TGTGCCAGCAGTTACTCGCCGACTAGCGGCTCCTACGAGCAGTACTTC
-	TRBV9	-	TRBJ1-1	CASSVAGGPEVTEAFF	TGTGCCAGCAGCGTAGCCGGGGGTCCGGAAGTCACTGAAGCTTTCTTT
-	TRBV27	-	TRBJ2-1	CASSPRQILNNEQFF	TGTGCCAGCAGTCCGCGACAGATCTTAAACAATGAGCAGTTCTTC
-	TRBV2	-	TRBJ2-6	CASSWEDLTF	TGTGCCAGCAGTTGGGAGGACCTGACTTTC
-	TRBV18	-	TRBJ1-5	CASSRQQQRDQPQHF	TGTGCCAGCTCACGACAGCAACAACGCGATCAGCCCCAGCATTTT
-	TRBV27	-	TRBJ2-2	CASRGTLNTGELFF	TGTGCCAGCCGTGGGACTCTGAACACCGGGGAGCTGTTTTTT
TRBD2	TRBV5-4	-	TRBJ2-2	CASSLASGVNTGELFF	TGTGCCAGCAGCTTGGCTAGCGGGGTGAACACCGGGGAGCTGTTTTTT
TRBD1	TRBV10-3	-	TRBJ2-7	CAIGWDRAYEQYF	TGTGCCATCGGTTGGGACAGGGCCTACGAGCAGTACTTC
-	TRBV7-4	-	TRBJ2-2	CASTRLTRRNTGELFF	TGTGCCAGCACCCGACTAACGCGGAGGAACACCGGGGAGCTGTTTTTT
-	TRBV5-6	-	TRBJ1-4	CASSAGQINEKLFF	TGTGCCAGCAGCGCCGGACAGATTAATGAAAAACTGTTTTTT
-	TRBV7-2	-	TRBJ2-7	CASSLVAGRYEQYF	TGTGCCAGCAGCTTAGTGGCAGGCCGCTACGAGCAGTACTTC
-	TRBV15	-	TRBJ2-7	CATSRDHTHEQYF	TGTGCCACCAGCAGAGATCACACCCACGAGCAGTACTTC
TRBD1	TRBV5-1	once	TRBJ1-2	CASSLGGQARYGYTF	TGCGCCAGCAGCCTAGGGGGACAGGCTAGGTATGGCTACACCTTC
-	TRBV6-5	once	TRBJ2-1	CASTNGGNNEQFF	TGTGCCAGCACCAATGGAGGGAACAATGAGCAGTTCTTC
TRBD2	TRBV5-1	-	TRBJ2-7	CASSFQAGPVGEQYF	TGCGCCAGCAGCTTCCAAGCGGGACCAGTGGGGGAGCAGTACTTC
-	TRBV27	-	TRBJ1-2	CASRLALGRGYTF	TGTGCCAGCAGATTGGCCCTAGGGAGAGGCTACACCTTC
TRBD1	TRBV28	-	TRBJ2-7	CASSLYRGGSYEQYF	TGTGCCAGCAGTTTATACAGGGGCGGGTCCTACGAGCAGTACTTC
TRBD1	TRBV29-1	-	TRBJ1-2	CSVIPGQFTSNYGYTF	TGCAGCGTGATACCGGGACAGTTTACTTCTAACTATGGCTACACCTTC
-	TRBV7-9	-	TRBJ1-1	CASSLGDPGYTEAFF	TGTGCCAGCAGCTTGGGTGATCCGGGGTACACTGAAGCTTTCTTT
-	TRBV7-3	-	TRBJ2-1	CASSPPSSYEQFF	TGTGCCAGCAGCCCCCCCTCCTCCTATGAGCAGTTCTTC
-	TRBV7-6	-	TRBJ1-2	CASSLAEGVDYGYTF	TGTGCCAGCAGCTTAGCAGAAGGGGTCGACTATGGCTACACCTTC
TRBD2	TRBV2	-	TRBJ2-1	CASSTGLAGSYNEQFF	TGTGCCAGCAGTACCGGACTAGCGGGTTCCTACAATGAGCAGTTCTTC
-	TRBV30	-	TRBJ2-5	CAWSAHLTGQETQYF	TGTGCCTGGAGTGCCCACCTAACAGGGCAAGAGACCCAGTACTTC
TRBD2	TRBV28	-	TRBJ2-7	CASRTSGVDYEQYF	TGTGCCAGCAGAACTAGCGGTGTTGACTACGAGCAGTACTTC
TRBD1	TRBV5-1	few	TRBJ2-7	CASSRDSLLEQYF	TGCGCCAGCAGCCGGGACAGCCTCCTCGAGCAGTACTTC
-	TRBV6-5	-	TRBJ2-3	CASRRTDSDTQYF	TGTGCCAGCAGGAGGACAGACTCAGATACGCAGTATTTT